A single sample is the source of the 5 T cell receptor beta chains below, sequenced in a study of T cells after yellow fever vaccination. Via MiXCR, TCRdb re-called the 5' RACE reads, giving one row per CDR3 protein. The sample includes a few hundred thousand distinct CDR3 sequences, around 3.9% seen only once; the top ten take 20% to 25%. Sequencing used PBMCs, obtained 5 days after the yellow fever booster vaccination. These TCRs come from a young man who received the YFV17D yellow fever vaccine.

This clonotype has a count of ten or more. The chain links TRBV5-4 to TRBJ1-6; no clear D gene. V dropped 0 bases and J dropped 7 bases, with 14 bases sitting between them. This CDR3 is built from 16 residues. CDR1 is SGHNT, CDR2 YYREEE, per germline (reference sequence). CDR3 DNA sequence: TGTGCCAGCAGCTTGGAAAAGGGTATTCGAAATTCACCCCTCCACTTT. This encodes CASSLEKGIRNSPLHF.

This clonotype has ten or more counts. The genes are TRBV7-9 and TRBJ1-3; D is uncertain. This CDR3 contains 13 residues. The V and J ends lost 6 bases and 0 bases respectively, with 6 bases between them. In germline, CDR1 is SEHNR, CDR2 FQNEAQ (reference sequence). Written as DNA, the CDR3 is TGTGCCAGCAGTACAAGCTCTGGAAACACCATATATTTT. Encoded protein: CASSTSSGNTIYF.

Ten or more counts support this clonotype. CDR3 sequence reads: CASSQDRTGELFF. The CDR3 DNA follows: TGTGCCAGCAGCCAAGATCGGACCGGGGAGCTGTTTTTT. The chain combines TRBV4-2 with TRBJ2-2; D is ambiguous. The CDR3 contains 13 residues. Germline assignment: CDR1 LGHNA and CDR2 YNFKEQ. Trimming took 0 bases from V and 5 from J, leaving 4 bases between them.

In its sample, this clonotype was seen a few times. The rearrangement links TRBV27 to TRBJ2-3; maybe TRBD1 (5 bases). Trimming cost V 4 bases and J 2 bases, with 10 bases left between them. This CDR3 has 14 amino acids. The germline CDR1 and CDR2 sequences are MNHEY and SMNVEV (reference sequence). DNA for the CDR3: TGTGCCAGCAGTTCCCGACAGTCCACAGATACGCAGTATTTT. It translates to CASSSRQSTDTQYF.

The sample holds many counts of this clonotype. V and J are TRBV7-9 and TRBJ2-1; the D gene is possibly TRBD2 (5 bases). The CDR3 has 16 residues. In germline, CDR1 is SEHNR, CDR2 FQNEAQ (reference sequence). The V gene lost 2 bases and the J gene lost 9 bases, with 20 bases spanning the gap. The CDR3 nucleotides read TGTGCCAGCAGCTTACGCCTTAGCGCCGGTCACGGTGAGCAGTTCTTC. Protein sequence: CASSLRLSAGHGEQFF.